This entry lists 20 T cell receptor beta chains sequenced from one sample in a study of blood T cell repertoires in COVID-19. Generated by immunoSEQ multiplex PCR, the TCRdb table keeps only in-frame clones and is missing some. The sample shows under 150,000 clones, less than 90% of them seen only once. Specimen: peripheral blood. Source of these receptors: a man between 60 and 75 years old with acute or convalescent COVID-19.

The chain couples TRBV5-1 to TRBJ1-2; 9 bases fit TRBD1. The CDR3 length is 12 residues. The trim removed 4 bases at V and 8 bases at J, leaving 3 bases unmatched. Germline V gives CDR1 SGHRS, CDR2 YFSETQ. The CDR3 DNA sequence: TGCGCCAGCAGCGTGGGACAGGGAGGCTACACCTTC. Residues: CASSVGQGGYTF.

The chain couples TRBV2 to TRBJ2-1, with D possibly being TRBD2 (6 bases). This CDR3 is 16 amino acids long. Between the trimmed V and J ends, which lost 7 bases and 4 bases, there was a span of 20 bases. CDR1 is SNHLY and CDR2 is FYNNEI in the germline V gene. The CDR3 region has the DNA TGTGCCAGCACCTCGGGACGGGACTTGACATACAATGAGCAGTTCTTC. Translation: CASTSGRDLTYNEQFF.

This rearrangement joins TRBV7-3 to TRBJ2-2; D is possibly TRBD2 (6 bases). The CDR3 covers 14 residues. Trimming cost V 1 base and J 6 bases, with 9 bases left between them. Germline V CDR1 and CDR2: SGHTA, FQGTGA. CDR3 residues: CASSLMSGAGELFF. CDR3 nucleotides: TGTGCCAGCAGCTTAATGTCGGGAGCCGGGGAGCTGTTTTTT.

The chain carries TRBV27 and TRBJ2-1; TRBD2 aligns across 10 bases. The CDR3 spans 16 residues. With V trimmed by 2 bases and J by 8 bases, 9 bases remained unmatched. Per germline, CDR1 MNHEY and CDR2 SMNVEV (reference sequence). CDR3 DNA: TGTGCCAGCAGTTTACCGAGCGGGGGGGCCAGATATGAGCAGTTCTTC. Encoded protein: CASSLPSGGARYEQFF.

The chain employs TRBV19 and TRBJ1-2, with 7 bases identical to TRBD1. The CDR3 loop spans 15 amino acids. V gave up 4 bases and J gave up 5 bases; unmatched junction bases: 10. CDR1 and CDR2 from the germline V gene are LNHDA and SQIVND (reference sequence). The CDR3 region is CASSSLRQGIYGYTF. The CDR3 DNA follows: TGTGCCAGTAGTAGCCTACGACAGGGTATTTATGGCTACACCTTC.

The V call is TRBV5-1, the J call TRBJ1-1; 9 nucleotides agree with TRBD1. Germline values: CDR1 SGHRS, CDR2 YFSETQ. V was clipped by 4 bases and J by 4 bases; unmatched bases: 8. There are 15 residues in the CDR3. Here the CDR3 DNA reads TGCGCCAGCAGCGGAATACAGGGGGCGGCCACTGAAGCTTTCTTT. It encodes CASSGIQGAATEAFF.

V gene TRBV14 combines with J gene TRBJ1-4, with TRBD1 matching 8 bases. V dropped 0 bases and J dropped 8; count of bases not matched to a gene: 11. Germline V gene sequence: CDR1 SGHDN, CDR2 FVKESK. The CDR3 totals 17 residues. The CDR3, as DNA: TGTGCCAGCAGCCAAGAGGCCTGGACAGGGCTTGTGGAAAAACTGTTTTTT. Its protein product is CASSQEAWTGLVEKLFF.

The rearrangement links TRBV19 to TRBJ2-1, with TRBD2 identical over 10 bases. The germline V gene has CDR1 LNHDA and CDR2 SQIVND (reference sequence). V lost 5 bases, J lost 4 bases, and 17 bases stayed unmatched. The CDR3 sequence is 19 residues long. CDR3 DNA: TGTGCCAGTAGTCCCGCCCCCCCTGTACTAGCGGGACCTTACAATGAGCAGTTCTTC. Amino acid sequence: CASSPAPPVLAGPYNEQFF.

J is TRBJ2-6 and V is TRBV28; D call uncertain. This CDR3 comprises 15 residues. The V gene's germline CDR1 is MDHEN and CDR2 SYDVKM. The V end was cut by 6 bases, the J end by 2 bases, with 11 bases between. The CDR3 spells CASRSTVPGANVLTF. CDR3 bases: TGTGCCAGCAGGTCAACAGTGCCTGGGGCCAACGTCCTGACTTTC.

This clone turned up a few times. The V gene is TRBV30, the J gene TRBJ1-1; no clear D. The CDR3 has 13 residues. V was cut by 2 bases and J by 8 bases, with 15 bases left in between. Germline V gene sequence: CDR1 GTSNPN, CDR2 SVGIG (reference sequence). This CDR3 is CAWSPSLNSEAFF. DNA of the CDR3: TGTGCCTGGAGTCCCTCTCTGAACTCAGAAGCTTTCTTT.

V and J are TRBV18 and TRBJ1-2; D unclear. V lost 2 bases and J lost 4, with 11 bases in between. Looked up from germline, CDR1 is KGHSH and CDR2 is LQKENI. The CDR3 covers 14 residues. CDR3 protein: CASSPTEMSYGYTF. For the CDR3, the DNA is TGTGCCAGCTCACCAACCGAGATGTCCTATGGCTACACCTTC.

This clone was picked up one time. This sequence joins TRBV7-5 and TRBJ1-2; TRBD1 is taken as the D call from the table, unchecked against the DNA. TRBV7-5 is flagged as a pseudogene. The CDR3 runs 12 residues. The CDR3 DNA reads as TGTGTCAGAAGCGGAAAGGACAATGGCTACACCTTC. This gives the protein CVRSGKDNGYTF.

The chain is built from TRBV19 and TRBJ1-1; the match to TRBD1 covers 8 bases. Germline assignment: CDR1 LNHDA and CDR2 SQIVND (reference sequence). The CDR3 runs to 17 residues. After removal of 6 bases from V and 0 bases from J, the junction contained 12 bases not matched to a gene. CDR3 coding DNA: TGTGCCAGTAGACCATCCGACAGGGGAAGGGTGAACACTGAAGCTTTCTTT. It encodes CASRPSDRGRVNTEAFF.

This sequence joins TRBV5-1 and TRBJ1-2; D gene unclear. This CDR3 region has 15 residues. The ends were cut back, 4 bases at V and 4 bases at J, with 17 bases in the middle. Germline assignment: CDR1 SGHRS and CDR2 YFSETQ. Written as DNA, the CDR3 is TGCGCCAGCAGCCCCAGTGACTTGGTATCCTATGGCTACACCTTC. Translation gives CASSPSDLVSYGYTF.

V usage is TRBV6-1 and J usage is TRBJ1-2, with D hard to call. V gave up 2 bases and J gave up 0 bases, with 10 bases separating them. This CDR3 has 15 residues. The germline V gene encodes CDR1 MNHNS and CDR2 SASEGT. CDR3 bases: TGTGCCAGCAGTGAACAGGAATATTCTAACTATGGCTACACCTTC. Residues: CASSEQEYSNYGYTF.

The rearrangement links TRBV24-1 to TRBJ1-2; 7 positions match TRBD1. V was clipped by 5 bases and J by 5 bases; unmatched bases: 13. CDR1 is KGHDR, CDR2 SFDVKD, per germline. This CDR3 is built from 16 residues. DNA for the CDR3: TGTGCCACCAGTGGTACCACCGGGACAGACTTTTATGGCTACACCTTC. This codes for CATSGTTGTDFYGYTF.

Of note for this clone: The junction shows a germline mismatch at one end, possibly a read error. This chain joins TRBV9 and TRBJ1-3; D perhaps matches TRBD1 (6 bases). Per the germline V gene, CDR1 is SGDLS and CDR2 is YYNGEE. The CDR3 covers 12 residues. DNA of the CDR3: TGTGCCAGCGGACAGTCTGGAACCACCATATATTTT. Protein sequence: CASGQSGTTIYF.

The chain recombines TRBV7-8 with TRBJ1-1, with 12 positions matching TRBD1. This CDR3 spans 16 amino acids. V shed 5 bases and J 3 bases; nucleotides not matched to a gene: 7. Per germline, CDR1 SGHVS and CDR2 FQNEAQ. The CDR3 reads CASSPGQGAYDTEAFF. CDR3 coding DNA: TGTGCCAGCAGCCCGGGACAGGGGGCATACGACACTGAAGCTTTCTTT.

This clone was counted once. The rearrangement uses TRBV24-1 and TRBJ1-2; 7 bases align to TRBD1. Germline assignment: CDR1 KGHDR and CDR2 SFDVKD. This CDR3 spans 15 amino acids. The ends lost 3 bases at V and 2 bases at J; junction bases unmatched: 5. The CDR3 loop is CATSDHPDRNYGYTF. For the CDR3, the DNA is TGTGCCACCAGTGATCACCCGGACAGGAACTATGGCTACACCTTC.

This clone appeared a single time. V and J are TRBV3-1 (or the pseudogene TRBV3-2) and TRBJ1-4; 7 bases fit TRBD1. V was pared by 4 bases and J by 11 bases, with 16 bases of the junction left unmatched. Germline-derived CDR1 and CDR2 are LGHDT and YNNKEL (reference sequence). CDR3 length equals 16 residues. The CDR3, as DNA: TGTGCCAGCAGCCCGGCCGTAGACAGGGCTATTATGAAACTGTTTTTT. Protein: CASSPAVDRAIMKLFF.